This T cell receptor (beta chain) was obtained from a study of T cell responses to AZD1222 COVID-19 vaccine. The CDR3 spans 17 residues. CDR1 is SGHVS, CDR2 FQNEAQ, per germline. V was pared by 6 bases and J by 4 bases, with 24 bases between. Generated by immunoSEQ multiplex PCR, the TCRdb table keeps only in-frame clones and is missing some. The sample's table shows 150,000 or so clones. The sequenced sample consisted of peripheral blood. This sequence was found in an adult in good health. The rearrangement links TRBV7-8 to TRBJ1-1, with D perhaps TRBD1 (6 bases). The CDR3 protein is CASRRTAPHRESTEAFF. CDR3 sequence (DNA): TGTGCCAGCAGACGTACGGCCCCGCACAGGGAGAGCACTGAAGCTTTCTTT.